The clone carrying this T cell receptor (beta chain) has at least ten counts. Unique molecular identifiers were incorporated into the prepared TCRbeta library. TCRdb itself ran the PCR reads through MiXCR, one entry per CDR3 protein. The sample has some 400,000 distinct CDR3 sequences, over 20% seen once. The data stem from a study of T-cell reconstitution after alpha-beta-depleted transplantation in children. Germline V CDR1 and CDR2: DFQATT, SNEGSKA (reference sequence). The CDR3 has 14 amino acids. Unmatched junction bases numbered 9, after V lost 4 bases and J lost 8 bases. The chain has TRBV20-1 and TRBJ2-1, with 9 bases fitting TRBD1. This clonotype was sampled from a human donor who donated a stem cell graft to a child with acute myeloid leukemia. Sequencing used PBMCs from the stem cell graft donor, obtained from the stem cell graft. The CDR3: CSATSGTGLHEQFF. As DNA, the CDR3 is TGCAGTGCTACCTCCGGGACAGGGTTGCATGAGCAGTTCTTC.